This T cell receptor (beta chain) appears in the sequencing data of a study of Graves' ophthalmopathy and Graves' hyperthyroidism. Patients were left out if they had other autoimmune diseases, uncontrolled infections, pregnancy or lactation. An approximately 10 ml volume of fresh peripheral blood provided the PBMCs. A remark on this clonotype: Its antigen remains unknown.

Overall study findings and caveats: With about 87% sensitivity and more than 75% specificity, a 13-signature model separated ophthalmopathy from stable hyperthyroidism. Blood also contained most of the expanded thyroid clonotypes above 0.001 frequency.

Amplification targeted the TCR beta CDR3 regions, with RNA transcripts as the source material. RT-PCR in the first round used HTBI primers; a second-round multiplex PCR followed. TCRdb itself ran the multiplex PCR reads through MiXCR, one entry per CDR3 protein. The table shows around 51,000 distinct CDR3 sequences, with 50% to 65% occurring only once. Material: peripheral blood. The receptor was isolated from an adult man with Graves' ophthalmopathy.

This CDR3 is CASSTSDGLIIYEQYF. The CDR3 coding sequence is TGTGCCAGCAGCACCTCGGACGGGCTTATCATCTACGAGCAGTACTTC. The V and J genes are TRBV13 and TRBJ2-7; D unresolved. The CDR3 totals 16 residues. Looked up from germline, CDR1 is PRHDT and CDR2 is FYEKMQ (reference sequence). The V gene lost 5 bases and the J gene lost 3 bases, with 20 bases spanning the gap.